The rows below give T cell receptor beta chains drawn from one sample of a study of shared clonotypes between healthy human individuals. Libraries were prepared by immunoSEQ multiplex PCR; TCRdb keeps only in-frame clonotypes and omits some of them. The profile shows about 490,000 clones, 60% to 80% of them singletons. The material sequenced was PBMCs. Receptors were obtained from a woman aged 40 to 50 in good health. Some clones in this sample may be carry-over from other donors' samples. The conserved cysteine and the conserved F or W are not part of the CDR3 here.

j_call	v_call	cdr3_aa
TRBJ2-3	TRBV30	AWSVMRTSGSSDTQY
TRBJ2-3	TRBV5-1	ASSSRGDYTQY
TRBJ2-1	TRBV7-2	ASSRLAGAYNEQF
TRBJ1-2	TRBV7-2	ASSFDTYYGYT
TRBJ1-4	TRBV28	ASSFLDGVNEKLF
TRBJ2-1	TRBV21-1	ASLKGAAEQF
TRBJ1-1	TRBV11-2	ASSFQGLTEAF
TRBJ1-1	TRBV6-4	ASSVSGPPTEAF
TRBJ2-5	TRBV6-1	ASSRDRAQETQY
TRBJ1-5	TRBV21-1	ATIQAPSSRQPQH
TRBJ1-1	TRBV5-1	ASSETGITEAF
TRBJ2-5	TRBV6-6	ASSYGGREETQY
TRBJ2-1	TRBV7-9	ASSLVREKQF
TRBJ2-5	TRBV29-1	SVGRTLQETQY
TRBJ2-7	TRBV9	ASSVDGGPENEQY
TRBJ2-3	TRBV18	ASSPPATTDTQY
TRBJ2-2	TRBV4-2	ASSPQESNTGELF
TRBJ2-3	TRBV7-2	ASSLRTSGRAPDTQY
TRBJ2-7	TRBV5-4	ASSSGQGAYEQY
TRBJ1-1	TRBV10-3	AISVTGVNTEAF
TRBJ2-3	TRBV9	ASSVAGELNTDTQY
TRBJ2-2	TRBV5-1	ASSPGLAGGPGGELF
TRBJ2-7	TRBV5-1	ASSLIGVSYEQY
TRBJ2-7	TRBV2	ASRGLYEQY
TRBJ2-1	TRBV5-1	ASSLGPANNEQF
TRBJ2-5	TRBV14	ASSQDWTPQETQY
TRBJ1-5	TRBV28	ASSGTGTSNQPQH
TRBJ1-1	TRBV28	ASNQQGADTEAF
TRBJ2-4	TRBV28	ASSRQGGTNIQY
TRBJ2-1	TRBV7-9	ASSSGLAVSYNEQF
TRBJ2-6	TRBV7-2	ASSLWNTGANVLT
NA	TRBV6-4	ASSDLTGSNEQF
TRBJ1-1	TRBV5-4	ASSSRGTGDGAF
TRBJ2-7	TRBV18	ASSPGREPYEQY
TRBJ2-2	TRBV21-1	ASSNDNTGELF
TRBJ1-4	TRBV28	ASSLGGTNEKLF
TRBJ2-2	TRBV2	ASSDKIGELF
TRBJ2-7	TRBV11-1	ASSRHDTTYEQY
TRBJ2-5	TRBV5-1	ASGGQGETQY
TRBJ2-1	TRBV6-5	ASSLAERNEQF
TRBJ2-3	TRBV2	ASNLLQGFADTQY
TRBJ2-7	TRBV7-2	ASSLGTVTYEQY
TRBJ1-5	TRBV21-1	ASTRGGRNQPQH
TRBJ1-2	TRBV6-1	ASNIRTDYGYT
TRBJ2-7	TRBV7-2	ASAASGGAGSGRRYEQY
TRBJ1-3	TRBV2	ASSQAPAGVGNTIY
TRBJ1-5	TRBV18	ASSPTENQPQH
TRBJ2-3	TRBV2	ASPSDTQY
TRBJ1-5	TRBV19	ASSIRRGEGRSNQPQH